The clone carrying this TCR beta chain was detected only a few times. Its antigen is as yet unknown. This CDR3 has 12 amino acids. Trimming removed 6 bases at V and 1 base at J, with 10 bases between. Germline V CDR1 and CDR2: SQVTM, ANQGSEA. The PCR was carried out with 60 Vbeta primers and 13 Jbeta primers. The assay was immunoSEQ multiplex PCR, and TCRdb's table has in-frame clones only and misses some. This table has over 100,000 clones, 55% to 80% appearing once. This sample is part of a study of cytomegalovirus exposure and HLA in healthy donors. Study outcomes and limitations: Specificity for CMV antigens was confirmed in vitro for a few of the CMV-associated chains. In a later analysis, TCR beta V- and J-gene trimming showed a link to a missense DCLRE1C variant. According to reports, the classifier identified cytomegalovirus status with high specificity and sensitivity.

The V and J genes are TRBV29-1 and TRBJ2-7, with D tentatively TRBD1 (6 bases). Sequenced sample: PBMCs. The receptor was derived from a human donor in good health. CDR3 sequence: CSVRQDSYEQYF. The CDR3 DNA reads TGCAGCGTGCGACAGGATTCCTACGAGCAGTACTTC.